The present entry profiles one TCR beta chain with its context. This clonotype has a count of ten or more. Its cognate antigen has yet to be identified. No much larger clone exists at a distance of one base, and base qualities are not known. Relative to germline, V is 4 bases shorter and J is 4 bases shorter, with 16 bases between their ends. Including the terminal cysteine and phenylalanine, the CDR3 comprises 15 residues. CDR3 DNA only is kept here, 45 bases in frame from base 1. The germline V gene sets CDR1 to SGHRS and CDR2 to YFSETQ. The data originate from a study of regulatory T cells in long-lasting Graves disease (dated by TCRdb to the early 2020s). General notes on the study: Newly diagnosed Graves' disease patients had taken antithyroid drugs for less than 3 months. Peripheral blood TCR sequencing and RNA sequencing compared persistent Graves' disease patients with newly diagnosed Graves' disease patients. The study took place in China and was registered as a clinical trial. TCR sequencing covered some 13 persistent and around 20 newly diagnosed Graves' disease patients, around 33 samples in total.

Broader findings and caveats from the paper: Sequencing and analysis were limited to the TCR beta chain. Only peripheral blood was studied, because thyroid tissue, the primary lesion, was inaccessible. Persistent patients shared more public clonotypes among themselves (more than 2,500) than newly diagnosed patients did (roughly 920). The authors noted that the small sample size was a limitation that may lower accuracy. Persistent disease showed preferential use of TRBV28, TRBJ1-2 and TRBJ2-5, whereas newly diagnosed disease favored TRBV20-1 and TRBJ2-1. Lower TCR Shannon entropy and fewer highly expanded clones were observed in persistent Graves' disease patients than in newly diagnosed patients, which suggested clonal expansion.

According to the study, the label for this sample's time point signals: newly diagnosed GD, antithyroid drugs for less than 3 months. For both TCR sequencing and RNA sequencing, RNA was extracted from PBMCs using TRIzol. The diagnosis of Graves' disease followed American Thyroid Association guidelines. Recruitment of patients was carried out at an endocrinology department in Xi'an, China. From each patient, 8 to 10 milliliters of peripheral blood was collected into an EDTA anticoagulant tube. Ficoll Paque Plus density gradient separation was used to isolate PBMCs, and no additional T cell sorting was done. An Agilent 2100 Bioanalyzer and agarose gel were used to check RNA quality, while a NanoDrop 2000 measured RNA concentration. The library relied on multiplex PCR. The instrument given in TCRdb is Illumina HiSeq 4000. To build TCR beta libraries, CDR3 regions were amplified by Arm-PCR using iRepertoire HTBI primers. Before sequencing, the PCR products went through gel purification. On the study's bioinformatics: Across samples, 55 to 80 TRBV and around 15 TRBJ segments were identified and used for gene usage analysis of CDR3 amino acid clonotypes. Filtered high-quality paired reads were merged into contigs using COPE and FqMerger. BLAST was used to align contigs to the IMGT TRBV, TRBD and TRBJ reference genes, and CDR3 was defined following IMGT. Highly expanded clones were defined as clonotypes with a frequency above 0.1%. Shannon entropy was used to measure repertoire diversity, and the Gini coefficient was used to measure V-J evenness. A clonotype found in more than one individual was treated as public. TCRdb itself trimmed the public reads at Q25 with fastp, ran MiXCR and retained productive beta chains. Every entry covers one CDR3 protein and lists the most common genes and DNA from its rows. TCRdb, not the authors, supplied the V and J calls. The sample table lists about 620,000 distinct CDR3 sequences, less than 20% of them with a count of one. The top ten clones comprise under 20% of the sample.

The data were also submitted as part of a second study, on T cells in Graves' hyperthyroidism and ophthalmopathy. The second study's paper adds: Stable Graves' hyperthyroidism was defined as no progression to ophthalmopathy during 18 months of follow-up. Hyperthyroidism patients were aged 18 to 65 years and newly diagnosed, with disease duration of less than 2 months. Exclusion was applied to patients with uncontrolled infections, other autoimmune diseases, pregnancy or lactation. Clinical symptoms, serum thyroxine and TRAb, thyroid ultrasound, and orbital computed tomography formed the basis for the diagnoses. The first round of RT-PCR for the TCR CDR3 was performed with the HTBI primer set and the Qiagen OneStep RT-PCR kit. Blood samples also contained most of the expanded thyroid clonotypes (frequency above 0.001), which suggests that blood repertoires may reflect thyroid immune responses. In cross-validation, a model built on a 13 V-J signature told ophthalmopathy apart from stable hyperthyroidism with 85% to 90% sensitivity and about 81% specificity, and in testing the same model reached 80%/75%. In validation, the model predicted progression to ophthalmopathy a median of about 6.8 months before onset, with 70% to 71% sensitivity and roughly 77% specificity. A discovery cohort of roughly 100 patients, roughly 40 with Graves' ophthalmopathy and 57 with stable Graves' hyperthyroidism, was used to find distinguishing TCR V-J signatures. Whether ophthalmopathy could be predicted prospectively was tested in an independent validation cohort made up of roughly 19 hyperthyroidism patients plus 17 patients who later progressed to ophthalmopathy. For training and testing, the approximately 92 patients in the discovery cohort were randomly divided in a 7:3 ratio. Thyroid tissue and blood T-cell repertoires from several Graves' hyperthyroidism patients were also compared in the study. After blood sampling, hyperthyroidism patients were treated with methimazole at a starting dose of 30 mg daily, and ophthalmopathy patients were treated with high-dose intravenous methylprednisolone. The libraries were constructed in a second round of multiplex PCR and then size-selected and purified. Sequencing of the libraries was done on an Illumina HiSeq2000 using paired-end 100 bp reads. SOAPnuke was used to process the raw data, with reads discarded if the reads contained adapters or uncalled bases, had a mean Phred below 15, or lacked an exact constant-primer or identifier match. COPE v1.2.5 was used to merge the high-quality paired reads, and each unique nucleotide sequence was defined as a clonotype. MiTCR v1.1 was used to align clonotypes to the IMGT TRBV, TRBD and TRBJ reference segments. Only V-J combinations with frequency above 0.0001, covering roughly 99% of repertoires, were analysed. A TCS score was defined as the ratio between F50 (clonal expansion) and ExV (chaos), using BLOSUM62-based TCRdist between CDR3 peptides within each V-J. Welch's t-statistics and random forest reduced 450 to 600 V-J features to roughly 13, which were used in a naive Bayes classifier (R e1071). Sample size was not statistically predetermined, and investigators were not blinded to group allocation. TCR Vbeta CDR3 sequencing of some 140 peripheral blood samples (over 40 ophthalmopathy, about 74 hyperthyroidism and approximately 17 progressor patients) is reported in the paper.

The sequence joins TRBV5-1 to TRBJ2-3, with TRBD1 as a weak D call on 6 bases. The receptor comes from a woman aged 25 to 39 with Graves disease. Donor details come from another sample of the same person, matched by shared clones. This specimen consisted of peripheral blood mononuclear cells (PBMCs), obtained at new diagnosis, from a patient treated with antithyroid drugs. The nucleotides are TGCGCCAGCAGCCAAAAAACAGGGCTTGCAGATACGCAGTATTTT. The resulting protein is CASSQKTGLADTQYF.